These 26 T cell receptor beta chains originate from one sample sequenced in a study of PD-L1 blockade in urothelial cancer. The repertoire was sequenced with immunoSEQ multiplex PCR; TCRdb's copy has only in-frame clones and lacks some. Of more than 90,000 clones listed, approximately 90% are singletons. Sample time point: peripheral blood 6 weeks after treatment start. Sequenced here: PBMCs, sampled around atezolizumab (anti-PD-L1) treatment. These receptors all stem from a man aged 60 to 69 with urothelial cancer.

The chain has TRBV5-1 and TRBJ2-1; TRBD2 agrees at 8 bases. The CDR3 is 16 amino acids. The ends lost 4 bases at V and 0 bases at J; junction bases unmatched: 6. CDR1 SGHRS and CDR2 YFSETQ come from the germline V gene. The CDR3 loop is CASSLTSASSYNEQFF. The CDR3 DNA sequence: TGCGCCAGCAGCCTGACTAGCGCGAGCTCCTACAATGAGCAGTTCTTC. The full variable domain, completed using reference TRBV5-1 and TRBJ2-1, is KAGVTQTPRYLIKTRGQQVTLSCSPISGHRSVSWYQQTPGQGLQFLFEYFSETQRNKGNFPGRFSGRQFSNSRSEMNVSTLELGDSALYLCASSLTSASSYNEQFFGPGTRLTVL.

V usage is TRBV5-1 and J usage is TRBJ2-3, with a tentative D call TRBD1 (8 bases). Germline loops: CDR1 SGHRS, CDR2 YFSETQ. The V end lost 3 bases, the J end lost 4 bases, and 30 bases lay between the germline ends. The CDR3 has 20 residues. CDR3 loop: CASSSQGAWGGSPGSDTQYF. DNA for the CDR3: TGCGCCAGCAGCTCGCAGGGGGCATGGGGCGGGAGTCCCGGGTCAGATACGCAGTATTTT.

This rearrangement joins TRBV19 to TRBJ1-5, with a weak D call TRBD1 (6 bases). V shed 5 bases and J shed 6 bases, with 14 bases lying between them. CDR3 length equals 14 residues. CDR1 is LNHDA and CDR2 is SQIVND in the germline V gene (reference sequence). CDR3 nucleotide sequence: TGTGCCAGTAGTTTTACGGGGGGCGGTCAGCCCCAGCATTTT. Translation gives CASSFTGGGQPQHF.

This chain connects TRBV11-3 to TRBJ2-5; 8 nucleotides match TRBD1. There are 15 residues in the CDR3. From germline, CDR1 is SGHNT and CDR2 YENEEA. The junction had 6 bases not matched to a gene; V was cut back by 4 bases and J by 2 bases. Written as DNA, the CDR3 is TGTGCCAGCAGCTCAAGGACAGGGCCTCAAGAGACCCAGTACTTC. It translates to CASSSRTGPQETQYF. The complete variable domain, with remaining parts taken from reference TRBV11-3 and TRBJ2-5, reads EAGVVQSPRYKIIEKKQPVAFWCNPISGHNTLYWYLQNLGQGPELLIRYENEEAVDDSQLPKDRFSAERLKGVDSTLKIQPAELGDSAVYLCASSSRTGPQETQYFGPGTRLLVL.

The rearrangement uses TRBV7-9 and TRBJ2-7, with D maybe TRBD1 (6 bases). The germline gives CDR1 SEHNR, CDR2 FQNEAQ (reference sequence). V lost 5 bases and J lost 2, with 19 bases in between. The CDR3 is made up of 16 amino acids. CDR3 amino acids: CASSPRQETYTYEQYF. CDR3 sequence (DNA): TGTGCCAGCAGCCCGCGACAGGAGACTTACACCTACGAGCAGTACTTC.

The CDR3 DNA reads as TGTGCCAGCTCACGTACCCCGGGACAGAGAATCTCTGGGGCCAACGTCCTGACTTTC. Its protein is CASSRTPGQRISGANVLTF. The chain joins TRBV18 to TRBJ2-6; TRBD1 matches at 7 bases. This CDR3 region has 19 residues. Germline V CDR1 and CDR2: KGHSH, LQKENI. After removal of 4 bases from V and 0 bases from J, the junction contained 12 bases not matched to a gene.

This chain joins TRBV7-8 and TRBJ2-7; 7 positions agree with TRBD2. V was clipped by 3 bases and J by 2 bases; unmatched bases: 4. Germline loops: CDR1 SGHVS, CDR2 FQNEAQ. The CDR3 has 14 amino acids. CDR3 sequence (DNA): TGTGCCAGCAGCTTGGCTAGCGGCACCTACGAGCAGTACTTC. This encodes CASSLASGTYEQYF. The complete variable domain, with remaining parts taken from reference TRBV7-8 and TRBJ2-7, reads GAGVSQSPRYKVAKRGQDVALRCDPISGHVSLFWYQQALGQGPEFLTYFQNEAQLDKSGLPSDRFFAERPEGSVSTLKIQRTQQEDSAVYLCASSLASGTYEQYFGPGTRLTVT.

The chain is built from TRBV6-6 and TRBJ2-5; 7 positions agree with TRBD1. Trimming took 8 bases from V and 2 from J; bases not matched to a gene: 5. The CDR3 runs 13 residues. Germline V CDR1 and CDR2: MNHNY, SVGAGI (reference sequence). CDR3 region: CASQRDRQETQYF. DNA of the CDR3: TGTGCCAGCCAGAGGGACAGACAAGAGACCCAGTACTTC.

The rearrangement uses TRBV5-6 and TRBJ1-2; D remains ambiguous. The CDR3 has 12 residues. Between the trimmed V and J ends, which lost 0 bases and 4 bases, there was a span of 4 bases. CDR1 is SGHDT and CDR2 is YYEEEE in the germline V gene. CDR3 in amino acids: CASSLAGYGYTF. Here the CDR3 DNA reads TGTGCCAGCAGCTTGGCAGGCTATGGCTACACCTTC.

The DNA for the CDR3 is TGCGCCAGCAGTCCACGTCACATAGACAGGGGGCAGATGAACACTGAAGCTTTCTTT. Protein sequence: CASSPRHIDRGQMNTEAFF. The chain links TRBV10-2 to TRBJ1-1; the match to TRBD1 covers 10 bases. Losses at the gene ends were 5 bases for V and 0 bases for J; bases not matched to a gene: 15. Germline CDR1 is WSHSY and CDR2 is SAAADI. This CDR3 has 19 amino acids.

The genes are TRBV7-2 and TRBJ1-3; D unclear. V was clipped by 4 bases and J by 0 bases, with 13 bases between them. The germline V gene has CDR1 SGHTA and CDR2 FQGNSA. The CDR3 extends over 16 amino acids. CDR3 nucleotide sequence: TGTGCCAGCAGCTCAAACGCCCCGGGCTCTGGAAACACCATATATTTT. Its protein is CASSSNAPGSGNTIYF.

CDR3 loop: CASSGWRGTDTQYF. The CDR3 DNA is TGTGCCAGCAGTGGGTGGAGGGGCACAGATACGCAGTATTTT. This chain uses TRBV6-1 with TRBJ2-3; tentatively, D is TRBD2 (6 bases). The CDR3 length is 14 residues. With 4 bases removed from V and 1 base from J, the gap between germline ends came to 9 bases. Germline V CDR1 and CDR2: MNHNS, SASEGT.

The V and J genes are TRBV28 and TRBJ1-1; 9 bases line up with TRBD1. J gave up 1 base and V 7 bases, and 13 bases lay outside the gene matches. The CDR3 is 17 residues long. Germline V CDR1 and CDR2: MDHEN, SYDVKM. The CDR3 sequence is CASTEAGTGSENTEAFF. The CDR3 DNA reads as TGTGCCAGCACCGAAGCCGGGACAGGGAGCGAGAACACTGAAGCTTTCTTT. The full variable domain, completed using reference TRBV28 and TRBJ1-1, is DVKVTQSSRYLVKRTGEKVFLECVQDMDHENMFWYRQDPGLGLRLIYFSYDVKMKEKGDIPEGYSVSREKKERFSLILESASTNQTSMYLCASTEAGTGSENTEAFFGQGTRLTVV.

This chain uses TRBV7-9 with TRBJ1-3, with 8 bases aligning to TRBD1. V trimming: 5 bases; J trimming: 4 bases; junction bases outside the gene matches: 10. Germline V gene data show CDR1 as SEHNR and CDR2 as FQNEAQ (reference sequence). There are 16 residues in the CDR3. Here the CDR3 reads CASSRSGGSSGNTIYF. CDR3 DNA: TGTGCCAGCAGCAGGTCAGGGGGCTCTTCAGGAAACACCATATATTTT. Full variable domain (missing parts from reference TRBV7-9 and TRBJ1-3): DTGVSQNPRHKITKRGQNVTFRCDPISEHNRLYWYRQTLGQGPEFLTYFQNEAQLEKSRLLSDRFSAERPKGSFSTLEIQRTEQGDSAMYLCASSRSGGSSGNTIYFGEGSWLTVV.

The rearrangement links TRBV30 to TRBJ1-3, with D perhaps TRBD1 (5 bases). The CDR3 sequence is 15 residues long. Germline V CDR1 and CDR2: GTSNPN, SVGIG (reference sequence). With 3 bases removed from V and 8 bases from J, the gap between germline ends came to 20 bases. The CDR3 region is CAWRPGRGSWDTIYF. The CDR3 DNA reads TGTGCCTGGAGGCCGGGGAGGGGTTCTTGGGACACCATATATTTT.

This chain links TRBV5-6 with TRBJ1-3; D is undetermined. The CDR3 extends over 19 amino acids. CDR1 and CDR2 (germline): SGHDT, YYEEEE. V was trimmed by 2 bases and J by 4 bases, leaving 25 bases between them. CDR3 region: CASSFGRYGTTASGNTIYF. The CDR3 DNA reads as TGTGCCAGCAGCTTTGGGAGATACGGTACAACAGCCTCCGGAAACACCATATATTTT.

The rearrangement links TRBV27 to TRBJ1-3; D ambiguous. The CDR3 loop spans 18 amino acids. Trimming pared 3 bases from V and 5 bases from J, leaving 23 bases between. Germline V gene sequence: CDR1 MNHEY, CDR2 SMNVEV (reference sequence). As DNA, the CDR3 is TGTGCCAGCAGTTTTTCCCAAGACCGGGGAGTTATTCGAAACACCATATATTTT. This codes for CASSFSQDRGVIRNTIYF.

J is TRBJ1-2 and V is TRBV6-1, with 10 bases aligning to TRBD1. After removal of 7 bases from V and 8 bases from J, the junction contained 13 bases not matched to a gene. The CDR3 is 15 residues long. CDR1 is MNHNS, CDR2 SASEGT, per germline. CDR3 sequence reads: CASIDVGTGASGYTF. CDR3 coding DNA: TGTGCCAGCATAGACGTCGGGACAGGGGCGTCCGGCTACACCTTC.

CDR3 region: CASSLGGWDRAGNTIYF. CDR3 coding DNA: TGTGCCAGCAGCTTAGGGGGCTGGGACAGGGCTGGAAACACCATATATTTT. The chain uses TRBV11-2 and TRBJ1-3; 9 nucleotides align to TRBD1. This CDR3 region has 17 residues. CDR1 and CDR2 (germline): SGHAT, FQNNGV. V shed 1 base, J shed 2 bases, and the junction held 6 bases outside the gene matches. Filled out from reference TRBV11-2 and TRBJ1-3, the complete variable domain reads EAGVAQSPRYKIIEKRQSVAFWCNPISGHATLYWYQQILGQGPKLLIQFQNNGVVDDSQLPKDRFSAERLKGVDSTLKIQPAKLEDSAVYLCASSLGGWDRAGNTIYFGEGSWLTVV.

The chain has TRBV6-1 and TRBJ2-2, with D unresolved. Germline assignment: CDR1 MNHNS and CDR2 SASEGT. This CDR3 spans 13 amino acids. V was trimmed by 1 base and J by 7 bases, leaving 7 bases between them. This chain's CDR3 is CASSEVGVGELFF. The CDR3 DNA is TGTGCCAGCAGTGAAGTCGGTGTCGGGGAGCTGTTTTTT.

This CDR3 reads CASSGTGGDQPQHF. The DNA of the CDR3 is TGTGCCAGCAGTGGGACAGGGGGTGATCAGCCCCAGCATTTT. The V and J genes are TRBV6-1 and TRBJ1-5; 10 bases are shared with TRBD1. CDR3 size: 14 residues. V was pared by 4 bases and J by 5 bases, with 2 bases of the junction left unmatched. Germline-derived CDR1 and CDR2 are MNHNS and SASEGT.

V gene TRBV28 combines with J gene TRBJ1-2; TRBD1 is a possible D gene (6 bases). Looked up from germline, CDR1 is MDHEN and CDR2 is SYDVKM. The CDR3 is made up of 16 amino acids. The V gene lost 6 bases and the J gene lost 1 base, with 18 bases spanning the gap. CDR3 nucleotide sequence: TGTGCCAGCAGAGCCGCCGGACAGACAAATAACTATGGCTACACCTTC. Its protein product is CASRAAGQTNNYGYTF.

The rearrangement links TRBV19 to TRBJ2-2, with D possibly being TRBD1 (5 bases). Trimming stripped 4 bases from V and 6 bases from J, with 15 bases between. The CDR3 runs 15 residues. Germline CDR1 is LNHDA and CDR2 is SQIVND (reference sequence). The CDR3 sequence: CASSKGTGGAGELFF. The CDR3 DNA is TGTGCCAGTAGTAAAGGCACAGGTGGAGCCGGGGAGCTGTTTTTT.

This clone was seen a handful of times. In DNA, the CDR3 is TGTGCCAGCAGCTCGGGCGAGGCGGGATTTTCCTACGAGCAGTACTTC. This sequence encodes CASSSGEAGFSYEQYF. This chain links TRBV7-8 with TRBJ2-7; possibly TRBD2 for D (6 bases). The CDR3 has 16 residues. The V end was cut by 4 bases, the J end by 1 base, with 17 bases between. Germline-derived CDR1 and CDR2 are SGHVS and FQNEAQ.

The genes are TRBV5-1 and TRBJ1-6; TRBD1 aligns across 10 bases. V trimming: 4 bases; J trimming: 8 bases; junction bases outside the gene matches: 9. Germline V gene data show CDR1 as SGHRS and CDR2 as YFSETQ. This CDR3 has 16 amino acids. The CDR3 nucleotides read TGCGCCAGCAGCGAACGGACAGGGGGGAAGTATTCACCCCTCCACTTT. Amino acids: CASSERTGGKYSPLHF.

The V call is TRBV28, the J call TRBJ2-1; TRBD2 might be the D (6 bases). CDR1 and CDR2 (germline): MDHEN, SYDVKM. The CDR3 covers 16 residues. Trimming left V 6 bases short and J 0 bases short, with 15 bases between. The CDR3 loop reads CASSLGGIGSYNEQFF. The CDR3 region has the DNA TGTGCCAGCAGCCTAGGAGGGATAGGCTCCTACAATGAGCAGTTCTTC.